The source of this T cell receptor (beta chain) is a study of tissue T cells after allogeneic stem cell transplantation. Points on this clone: Its antigen remains unidentified. Mouse germline and gene names are used. The read ends 1 residue early relative to the CDR3; the germline J gene fills the gap. The sample holds other DNA sequences that translate to the same CDR3.

Sequencing of TCRbeta CDR3 at survey depth gave sequences and template counts. Produced via immunoSEQ multiplex PCR; TCRdb's table is partial and in-frame only. The sample consists of roughly 50,000 clones, 73% of them appearing once. CDR1 and CDR2 from the germline V gene are LGHNA and YSYQKL. This CDR3 comprises 13 residues. Trimming took 0 bases from V and 2 from J, leaving 5 bases between them. Study-wide findings and caveats: Anatomically similar tissues had similar TCR repertoires within each patient.

Material for sequencing was sorted cells pooled from one or two spleens. This sequence originates from a pool of C57BL/6 mice in good health. The chain carries TRBV2 and TRBJ2-7; no clear D. The CDR3 loop is CASSQEGTYEQYF. Partial CDR3 DNA: TGTGCCAGCAGCCAAGAGGGCACCTATGAACAGTAC.